The clone carrying this T cell receptor (beta chain) was seen at least ten times. Antigen: not known. Stated time point: longitudinal time-point 2. The data stem from a study of neurological immune-mediated disorders. Overall study results and limits: The greatest TCR clonal expansion occurred in HTLV-1-associated myelopathy and the least in multiple sclerosis, which fell below healthy controls.

J was trimmed by 2 bases and V by 6 bases; bases with no gene match: 6. This CDR3 has 17 amino acids. 5'RACE with 10-nucleotide random UMIs generated the cDNA. Via MiXCR, TCRdb re-called the 5' RACE reads, giving one row per CDR3 protein. The data contain some 100,000 distinct CDR3 sequences, less than 15% of them singletons. Material for sequencing was PBMCs. This sequence was found in a female donor with HTLV-1-associated myelopathy (HAM/TSP). The chain employs TRBV12-3 or TRBV12-4 and TRBJ2-3; 15 nucleotides agree with TRBD2. The CDR3 protein is CASRGTSGGPVTDTQYF. For the CDR3, the DNA is TGTGCCAGCAGAGGGACTAGCGGGGGGCCTGTCACAGATACGCAGTATTTT.